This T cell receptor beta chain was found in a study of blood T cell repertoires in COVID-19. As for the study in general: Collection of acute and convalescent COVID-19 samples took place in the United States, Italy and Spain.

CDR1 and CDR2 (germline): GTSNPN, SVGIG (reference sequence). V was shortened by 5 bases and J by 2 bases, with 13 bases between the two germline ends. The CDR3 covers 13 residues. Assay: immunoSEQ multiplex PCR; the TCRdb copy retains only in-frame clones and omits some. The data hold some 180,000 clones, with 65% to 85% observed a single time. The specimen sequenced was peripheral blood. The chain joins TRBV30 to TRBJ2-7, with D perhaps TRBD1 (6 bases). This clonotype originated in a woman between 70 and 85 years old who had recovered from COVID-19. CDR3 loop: CAWSGQPPYEQYF. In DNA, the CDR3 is TGTGCCTGGTCCGGACAGCCTCCCTACGAGCAGTACTTC.